The clone carrying this T cell receptor beta chain showed up just a few times. As yet, its antigen is unknown. The data belong to a study of response to subunit inactivated influenza vaccine. Overall study results and limits: Authors suggested seasonal influenza vaccinations each recruit few new T cells.

MiXCR was run by TCRdb on the RT-PCR reads, yielding one entry per CDR3 protein. The sample lists 500,000 to 600,000 distinct CDR3 sequences, approximately 14% occurring once. Trimming removed 7 bases from V and 6 bases from J, with 14 bases in between. In germline, CDR1 is SGHDT, CDR2 YYEEEE. CDR3 length: 12 amino acids. The sequence came from a man aged 50 or older who received an inactivated influenza vaccine. Sequenced here: PBMCs from blood, sampled about 13 days after vaccination. V and J are TRBV5-6 and TRBJ2-7; D might be TRBD2 (5 bases). For the CDR3, the DNA is TGTGCCAGCGCTGGACTTGTCGCCGAGCAGTACTTC. Protein product: CASAGLVAEQYF.